These 11 T cell receptor beta chains were all obtained from the same sample, sequenced in a study of T cells in Graves' hyperthyroidism and ophthalmopathy. Template material for amplifying TCR beta CDR3 regions consisted of RNA transcripts. An initial round of RT-PCR targeting the TCR CDR3 relied on the HTBI primer set. TCRdb reprocessed the multiplex PCR reads with MiXCR, giving one entry per CDR3 protein. This repertoire shows about 700,000 distinct CDR3 sequences, approximately 15% found once; its top ten account for approximately 10%. Input material: blood. Receptors originate from a woman younger than 30 with Graves' hyperthyroidism.

This clonotype showed up just a few times. The chain uses TRBV7-8 and TRBJ2-1; D uncertain. The CDR3 has 12 amino acids. V lost 7 bases and J lost 10, with 14 bases in between. Germline V gives CDR1 SGHVS, CDR2 FQNEAQ. CDR3 residues: CASTSNPREQFF. CDR3 DNA sequence: TGTGCCAGCACCTCGAACCCGCGCGAGCAGTTCTTC.

The chain links TRBV12-3 or TRBV12-4 to TRBJ1-6; 7 positions match TRBD1. V trimming: 6 bases; J trimming: 8 bases; junction bases outside the gene matches: 7. This CDR3 has 14 residues. The CDR3 DNA reads as TGTGCCAGCAGCCGAAAGGGGGCTCATTCACCCCTCCACTTT. This translates into CASSRKGAHSPLHF.

The rearrangement joins TRBV25-1 to TRBJ1-6; 8 nucleotides align to TRBD1. With 3 bases clipped from V and 9 bases from J, the junction kept 4 bases outside the gene matches. The CDR3 has 14 amino acids. Germline V CDR1 and CDR2: MGHDK, SYGVNS. The CDR3 coding sequence is TGTGCCAGCAGTGAGACAGGGGTACTTTCACCCCTCCACTTT. Translation gives CASSETGVLSPLHF.

This clonotype was observed many times. The chain combines TRBV24-1 with TRBJ2-1; the match to TRBD2 covers 12 bases. CDR1 KGHDR and CDR2 SFDVKD come from the germline V gene. CDR3 length: 16 residues. After removal of 4 bases from V and 6 bases from J, the junction contained 6 bases not matched to a gene. In DNA form, the CDR3 reads TGTGCCACCAGTGACCCTAGCGGGAGGGCCATCAATGAGCAGTTCTTC. Translation gives CATSDPSGRAINEQFF.

The rearrangement links TRBV20-1 to TRBJ2-5; a weak D match, TRBD1 (6 bases). The V and J ends lost 3 bases and 2 bases respectively, with 13 bases between them. CDR1 is DFQATT and CDR2 is SNEGSKA in the germline V gene (reference sequence). The CDR3 extends over 14 amino acids. The CDR3 nucleotides read TGCAGTGCTAGGAGCCACAGGGCGCAAGAGACCCAGTACTTC. Amino acid sequence: CSARSHRAQETQYF.

This clonotype was counted ten times or more. The chain combines TRBV20-1 with TRBJ2-3; 7 bases line up with TRBD1. Germline CDR1 DFQATT, CDR2 SNEGSKA (reference sequence). This CDR3 has 13 amino acids. V was pared by 6 bases and J by 2 bases, with 5 bases of the junction left unmatched. The CDR3 region is CSADTGATDTQYF. The CDR3 nucleotides are TGCAGTGCGGATACAGGGGCCACAGATACGCAGTATTTT.

Ten or more counts support this clonotype. The rearrangement uses TRBV14 and TRBJ2-7, with unresolved D. The V end lost 1 base, the J end lost 3 bases, and 19 bases lay between the germline ends. Germline CDR1 SGHDN, CDR2 FVKESK. There are 17 residues in the CDR3. CDR3 loop: CASSQVDSSKPDYEQYF. CDR3 bases: TGTGCCAGCAGCCAAGTTGACTCCTCCAAACCGGACTACGAGCAGTACTTC.

The chain joins TRBV27 to TRBJ2-7; 9 bases line up with TRBD2. Unmatched junction bases numbered 10, after V lost 7 bases and J lost 6 bases. CDR3 length: 14 amino acids. Germline V CDR1 and CDR2: MNHEY, SMNVEV (reference sequence). The CDR3 is CASTSTSGSVEQYF. In DNA, the CDR3 is TGTGCCAGCACTTCTACTAGCGGGTCGGTCGAGCAGTACTTC.

This clonotype showed up just a few times. The CDR3 sequence: CASSPPVGTAGDTQYF. In DNA, the CDR3 is TGTGCCAGCAGCCCCCCCGTGGGGACGGCGGGAGATACGCAGTATTTT. This chain links TRBV13 with TRBJ2-3; D is perhaps TRBD1 or TRBD2 (5 bases each). CDR1 is PRHDT, CDR2 FYEKMQ, per germline (reference sequence). This CDR3 region has 16 residues. V was clipped by 5 bases and J by 5 bases, with 20 bases between them.

The chain employs TRBV19 and TRBJ2-7, with D maybe TRBD1 (6 bases). Trimming pared 4 bases from V and 3 bases from J, leaving 13 bases between. The germline V gene encodes CDR1 LNHDA and CDR2 SQIVND (reference sequence). This CDR3 is 14 amino acids long. As DNA, the CDR3 is TGTGCCAGTAGTACCCCGGGACAAGACTACGAGCAGTACTTC. Translation gives CASSTPGQDYEQYF.

This clonotype was seen ten or more times. This sequence joins TRBV18 and TRBJ1-1; D gene ambiguous. Germline assignment: CDR1 KGHSH and CDR2 LQKENI. With 5 bases removed from V and 2 bases from J, the gap between germline ends came to 9 bases. The length of the CDR3 is 13 residues. CDR3 DNA: TGTGCCAGCTCAGCCACAGCTAACACTGAAGCTTTCTTT. This sequence encodes CASSATANTEAFF.